This T cell receptor (beta chain) was identified during a study of siplizumab effects on memory and regulatory T cells (dated by TCRdb to about 2019). General notes on the study: The study examined how the anti-CD2 antibody siplizumab affects alloreactive T-cell subsets in allogeneic mixed lymphocyte reactions built from human PBMCs.

To note about this clone: The specificity of this receptor is unknown. No much larger clone exists at a distance of one base, and base qualities are not known.

V drops 5 bases and J drops 2 bases, leaving 9 bases in between. The CDR3, from cysteine to phenylalanine, totals 13 residues. Only the CDR3 portion is preserved as DNA: 39 bases, with reading frame beginning at the first base. The germline V gene (reference sequence) sets CDR1 to LNHDA and CDR2 to SQIVND. Unstimulated CD4+ memory cells were also sequenced in three donor pairs, together with CD4+ naive, CD8+ TEMRA, CD8+ naive and CD8+ effector memory subsets. Sorted unstimulated T cells and proliferating T cells recovered from mixed lymphocyte reactions were subjected to TCRbeta CDR3 sequencing. Fresh whole blood from nine to eleven HLA-typed healthy donors was used to isolate PBMCs. Library preparation used the immunoSEQ multiplex PCR assay. Approximately 10^5 TCR templates per sample were assayed by the deep sequencing platform. Genomic DNA extracted from sorted T cells was used for TCRbeta CDR3 sequencing. As for the original processing: The R programming language was used for the clonal analysis of the TCRbeta CDR3 data. Alloreactive CD4+ and CD8+ clones were defined by comparing unstimulated samples with post-reaction CFSE-low samples. By matching sequences to the repertoires of sorted unstimulated Treg and non-Treg cells, each alloreactive CD4+ clone was assigned a regulatory or non-regulatory origin. The source is immuneACCESS, and TCRdb retained only in-frame sequences with V and J called. Part of the clones is not carried over; for the studies checked, unresolved V genes explain less than half of this, and the remainder is unexplained. The D gene and trimming were derived from the DNA, and the V and J assignments and clone size from that table. This sample gives some 40,000 clones in total; roughly 90% of them show up just once. Together, the top ten hold around 0.25% of the sample.

Paper-wide results and their limitations: Sequences below about 10^-5 frequency were poorly captured, so only a minor fraction of alloreactive clones could be mapped to unstimulated subsets. About 80-96% of proliferating CD4+ or CD8+ clones could not be given a naive or memory phenotype. Siplizumab significantly lowered the cumulative frequency of alloreactive sequences that could be traced to unstimulated CD4+ memory T cells. Among mappable alloreactive CD4+ clones, the Treg-derived fraction averaged about 70% with siplizumab versus roughly 30% in control reactions. No functional confirmation was obtained for the suppressive function of proliferating Tregs from siplizumab cultures. Compared with memory T cells, unstimulated naive T cells appeared more diverse, and naive cells seemed to make a substantial contribution to the alloresponse.

The TCR comes from a human donor in good health. Sequencing was carried out using naive CD4+ T cells sorted from blood. The cell subset or site label here, explained by the study, means: unstimulated naive T cells. Recombination linked TRBV19 to TRBJ2-5, with the D gene call left open. Read as DNA, the sequence is TGTGCCAGTAGTGAGGACGCGCAAGAGACCCAGTACTTC. It encodes CASSEDAQETQYF.